This is a list of T cell receptor beta chains from one sample in a study of shared clonotypes between healthy human individuals. Sequenced by immunoSEQ multiplex PCR; TCRdb stores in-frame clones only, minus some. The table shows some 1,400,000 clones, with roughly 96% occurring only once. The specimen sequenced was naive CD4+ T cells sorted from blood. The receptors stem from a man aged 30 to 45 in good health. CDR3s leave out the opening cysteine and the closing phenylalanine or tryptophan.

v_call: TRBV5-1
j_call: TRBJ2-3
cdr3_aa: ASSLRQGTDTQY

v_call: TRBV14
j_call: TRBJ2-5
cdr3_aa: ASSQETQY

v_call: TRBV30
j_call: TRBJ1-2
cdr3_aa: AWRSPGTGEGYT

v_call: TRBV6-6
j_call: TRBJ2-1
cdr3_aa: ASSPTTAYNEQF

v_call: TRBV7-3
j_call: TRBJ1-4
cdr3_aa: ASSHLATTNEKLF

v_call: TRBV7-6
j_call: TRBJ2-7
cdr3_aa: ASSLQASRVGEQY

v_call: TRBV6-5
j_call: TRBJ2-5
cdr3_aa: ASSTHQTQY

v_call: TRBV5-4
j_call: TRBJ2-1
cdr3_aa: ASSQQGGQGPYNEQF

v_call: TRBV15
j_call: TRBJ2-1
cdr3_aa: ATSRDGAGYLGDEQF

v_call: TRBV9
j_call: TRBJ1-2
cdr3_aa: ASSATGNEAYGYT

v_call: TRBV9
j_call: TRBJ1-1
cdr3_aa: ASSVEGGTEAF

v_call: TRBV11-2
j_call: TRBJ1-3
cdr3_aa: ASSLDLGRNTIY

v_call: TRBV29-1
j_call: TRBJ2-1
cdr3_aa: SARKLTGAYNEQF

v_call: TRBV15
j_call: TRBJ2-7
cdr3_aa: ATSRDRGGSGTEY

v_call: TRBV4-1
j_call: TRBJ2-5
cdr3_aa: ASSQDRGRETQY

v_call: TRBV18
j_call: TRBJ1-1
cdr3_aa: ASSPLDTEAF

v_call: TRBV7-2
j_call: TRBJ1-5
cdr3_aa: ASSLATGTNQPQH

v_call: TRBV6-1
j_call: TRBJ1-4
cdr3_aa: ASSEDEKLF

v_call: TRBV28
j_call: TRBJ2-4
cdr3_aa: ASKPGSKNIQY

v_call: TRBV14
j_call: TRBJ2-1
cdr3_aa: ASSLGLAAFYNEQF

v_call: TRBV7-2
j_call: TRBJ2-1
cdr3_aa: ASSPGGSYNEQF

v_call: TRBV28
j_call: TRBJ1-1
cdr3_aa: ASSFQNEAF

v_call: TRBV4-2
j_call: TRBJ2-1
cdr3_aa: ASSQDGTAGGGNEQF

v_call: TRBV29-1
j_call: TRBJ2-1
cdr3_aa: SVTRSEQF

v_call: TRBV28
j_call: TRBJ1-4
cdr3_aa: ASSFAGAATNEKLF

v_call: TRBV28
j_call: TRBJ2-5
cdr3_aa: ASSGQGGKTQY

v_call: TRBV25-1
j_call: TRBJ1-4
cdr3_aa: ASSAGTGDLPEKLF

v_call: TRBV11-2
j_call: TRBJ1-6
cdr3_aa: ASSLGIQGPTGGNSPLH

v_call: TRBV19
j_call: TRBJ2-1
cdr3_aa: ASSRDYTYNEQF

v_call: TRBV7-2
j_call: TRBJ1-1
cdr3_aa: ASSPYRDTEAF

v_call: TRBV7-9
j_call: TRBJ1-2
cdr3_aa: ASSPPWTGGNYGYT

v_call: TRBV28
j_call: TRBJ2-7
cdr3_aa: ASSFRAGAQY

v_call: TRBV28
j_call: TRBJ2-3
cdr3_aa: ASTARMVLESSLDTQY

v_call: TRBV18
j_call: TRBJ1-4
cdr3_aa: ASSPGTGEEKLF

v_call: TRBV28
j_call: TRBJ1-4
cdr3_aa: ASSLTGTGNEKLF

v_call: TRBV30
j_call: TRBJ2-7
cdr3_aa: AWSVGQQY

v_call: TRBV6-1
j_call: TRBJ2-6
cdr3_aa: ASSQSSGANVLT

v_call: TRBV28
j_call: TRBJ1-1
cdr3_aa: ASSLGTGRYTEAF

v_call: TRBV5-1
j_call: TRBJ2-1
cdr3_aa: ASSPGLAGGPSSYNEQF

v_call: TRBV10-3
j_call: TRBJ2-5
cdr3_aa: ATGQREAQY

v_call: TRBV9
j_call: TRBJ2-7
cdr3_aa: ASSVDSTATYEQY

v_call: TRBV6-5
j_call: TRBJ2-1
cdr3_aa: ASSTRGEQF

v_call: TRBV18
j_call: TRBJ2-3
cdr3_aa: ASSPGTGTDTQY

v_call: TRBV27
j_call: TRBJ2-1
cdr3_aa: ASTPRNRPGLAEWKADNEQF

v_call: TRBV2
j_call: TRBJ2-5
cdr3_aa: ASSGQGTQETQY

v_call: TRBV30
j_call: TRBJ2-5
cdr3_aa: AWSTVGGETQY

v_call: TRBV19
j_call: TRBJ2-5
cdr3_aa: ASSLFGTSAETQY

v_call: TRBV7-9
j_call: TRBJ2-7
cdr3_aa: ASSPATGSYEQY

v_call: TRBV9
j_call: TRBJ2-3
cdr3_aa: ASSVRLAGGDTQY

v_call: TRBV6-5
j_call: TRBJ2-7
cdr3_aa: ASSKTTSQQY

v_call: TRBV28
j_call: TRBJ1-4
cdr3_aa: ASSLGLPGEKLF

v_call: TRBV7-9
j_call: TRBJ2-7
cdr3_aa: ASSLTEYEQY

v_call: TRBV7-9
j_call: TRBJ2-5
cdr3_aa: ASSLGTGLAGGETQY

v_call: TRBV28
j_call: TRBJ2-7
cdr3_aa: ASRTSGKYGGQY

v_call: TRBV6-1
j_call: TRBJ2-1
cdr3_aa: ASRDSGGPDYRF